Listed below are T cell receptor beta chains from one sample, sequenced in a study of regulatory T cells in long-lasting Graves disease. TCRdb processed the multiplex PCR reads anew with MiXCR; each CDR3 protein has one entry. The sample has approximately 360,000 distinct CDR3 sequences, roughly 25% seen once; the top ten hold around a quarter. Here the sequenced sample was peripheral blood mononuclear cells (PBMCs), taken when the disease was refractory, from a patient treated with antithyroid drugs. The receptors stem from a woman aged 40 to 50 with Graves disease. Each CDR3 is given with its conserved first and last residue. Each record gives: CDR3 protein, CDR3 length, V gene, J gene.

CSASSLAGSSGANVLTF,17,TRBV20-1,TRBJ2-6
CASSLRTSGSGYIQYF,16,TRBV7-2,TRBJ2-4
CSVEYSYEQYF,11,TRBV29-1,TRBJ2-7
CASKAGHGGGNQPQHF,16,TRBV2,TRBJ1-5
CASSLQSNTEAFF,13,TRBV27,TRBJ1-1
CASATQLTGARYGTEAFF,18,TRBV12-5,TRBJ1-1
CASSRTEGSDEQFF,14,TRBV12-3/TRBV12-4,TRBJ2-1
CASSQTLVADLYNEQYF,17,TRBV7-9,TRBJ2-7
CASSFQGASEAFF,13,TRBV7-9,TRBJ1-1
CASRFPGTGDEKLFF,15,TRBV28,TRBJ1-4
CASSLLAGEQYF,12,TRBV2,TRBJ2-7
CASSLETGVVGTQYF,15,TRBV7-2,TRBJ2-5
CASSPRPNTEAFF,13,TRBV12-3/TRBV12-4,TRBJ1-1
CASSSGAGGDYGYTF,15,TRBV5-8,TRBJ1-2
CATSRGSGPSYEQYF,15,TRBV15,TRBJ2-7
CASRTGLGDTEAFF,14,TRBV5-1,TRBJ1-1
CSVEGVLPGGNTIYF,15,TRBV29-1,TRBJ1-3
CASSAPGGLPRNIQYF,16,TRBV28,TRBJ2-4
CASRDSRGGRKVYEQYF,17,TRBV7-9,TRBJ2-7
CASSSSVGTGDGRVTGELFF,20,TRBV28,TRBJ2-2
CASSFDSTYEQYF,13,TRBV12-3/TRBV12-4,TRBJ2-7
CATSTGGNTGELFF,14,TRBV15,TRBJ2-2
CASSLDRDAGNTIYF,15,TRBV7-4,TRBJ1-3
CASGTQGALYGYTF,14,TRBV9,TRBJ1-2
CASSPGLAVTYEQYF,15,TRBV28,TRBJ2-7
CASSYASVGGELFF,14,TRBV7-2,TRBJ2-2
CSASTEHSGNTIYF,14,TRBV29-1,TRBJ1-3
CSVGDRIHEQYF,12,TRBV29-1,TRBJ2-7
CATLGVKGLPNEQYF,15,TRBV10-3,TRBJ2-7
CASSIHRDRPYEQYF,15,TRBV6-1,TRBJ2-7
CASSSPRRGRETQYF,15,TRBV6-2/TRBV6-3,TRBJ2-5
CSASQWTGTNYGYTF,15,TRBV20-1,TRBJ1-2
CSARGHPGSGANVLTF,16,TRBV20-1,TRBJ2-6
CASSPGDSYSNQPQHF,16,TRBV5-1,TRBJ1-5
CSARVGRDSSNYGYTF,16,TRBV20-1,TRBJ1-2
CASSLGMGGDQPQHF,15,TRBV27,TRBJ1-5
CASSQEGGIRHTQYF,15,TRBV11-2,TRBJ2-3
CASMPGLAAETQYF,14,TRBV28,TRBJ2-5
CASSIGTSGVNEQFF,15,TRBV19,TRBJ2-1
CASSYGRLKGNEKLFF,16,TRBV6-5,TRBJ1-4
CASSWLGPGQETQYF,15,TRBV7-9,TRBJ2-5
CASSYIPGAGDTQYF,15,TRBV6-9,TRBJ2-3
CSAIWTGGGNTIYF,14,TRBV20-1,TRBJ1-3
CASSVDGTGELFF,13,TRBV9,TRBJ2-2
CSARTGNTTYF,11,TRBV20-1,TRBJ1-3